The clone carrying this T cell receptor (beta chain) was observed a few times. This specimen comes from a study of T cells in Graves' hyperthyroidism and ophthalmopathy. RNA transcripts gave rise to amplified TCR beta CDR3 regions. The HTBI primer set drove a first-round RT-PCR of the TCR CDR3. TCRdb re-analysed the multiplex PCR reads in MiXCR, keeping a single row per CDR3 protein. The sample has about 600,000 distinct CDR3 sequences; over 12% are singletons. Patients were excluded because of uncontrolled infection, other autoimmune disease, pregnancy or lactation. Trimming cost V 0 bases and J 5 bases, with 8 bases left between them. CDR1 SGDLS and CDR2 YYNGEE come from the germline V gene. This CDR3 spans 14 amino acids.

Sequencing used blood. This TCR derives from a woman between 18 and 29 years old with Graves' ophthalmopathy. The chain uses TRBV9 and TRBJ2-2; D possibly matches TRBD1 or TRBD2 (5 bases each). Here the CDR3 DNA reads TGTGCCAGCAGCGTAGAGTGGGGGACCGGGGAGCTGTTTTTT. This translates into CASSVEWGTGELFF.